The next 10 T cell receptor beta chains were all read from a single sample in a study of shared clonotypes between healthy human individuals. The table came from immunoSEQ multiplex PCR; TCRdb's copy has only in-frame clones and leaves some out. The sample has a few hundred thousand clones; roughly 85% are singletons. Material: PBMCs. Every receptor here comes from a woman aged 35 to 49 in good health. Some clones in this sample may be carry-over from other donors' samples.

The J gene is TRBJ2-1, the V gene TRBV9; 10 bases match TRBD2. The CDR3 runs 14 residues. Germline lookup yields CDR1 SGDLS and CDR2 YYNGEE. The trim removed 2 bases at V and 7 bases at J, leaving 3 bases unmatched. CDR3 bases: TGTGCCAGCAGCGTCCTAGCGGGAGTTAATGAGCAGTTCTTC. The encoded protein is CASSVLAGVNEQFF.

This clone has a handful of counts. This chain links TRBV27 with TRBJ2-1, with 8 bases that match TRBD2. J gave up 8 bases and V 5 bases, and 8 bases lay outside the gene matches. Germline V CDR1 and CDR2: MNHEY, SMNVEV (reference sequence). This CDR3 has 14 amino acids. CDR3 bases: TGTGCCAGCAGTCGCGGGACTAGAGTCGATGAGCAGTTCTTC. This gives the protein CASSRGTRVDEQFF.

The V gene is TRBV28, the J gene TRBJ2-2, with a tentative D call TRBD1 (5 bases). V shed 7 bases and J shed 0 bases, with 9 bases lying between them. This CDR3 contains 14 residues. The germline CDR1 and CDR2 sequences are MDHEN and SYDVKM. The CDR3 coding sequence is TGTGCCAGCAAGACAGAGACGAACACCGGGGAGCTGTTTTTT. Protein sequence: CASKTETNTGELFF.

The table lists this clone with a count of one. The chain uses TRBV11-2 and TRBJ2-3; 9 bases are shared with TRBD2. Germline CDR1 and CDR2: SGHAT and FQNNGV. The junction had 4 bases not matched to a gene; V was cut back by 2 bases and J by 4 bases. This CDR3 has 15 amino acids. The CDR3 bases are TGTGCCAGCAGCTTACTGGCGGGAGGGGCAGATACGCAGTATTTT. It yields the protein CASSLLAGGADTQYF.

This clone was observed a single time. The chain couples TRBV28 to TRBJ1-5; tentatively, D is TRBD1 (5 bases). The V end lost 7 bases, the J end lost 5 bases, and 18 bases lay between the germline ends. The V gene's germline CDR1 is MDHEN and CDR2 SYDVKM. The CDR3 sequence is 15 residues long. Here the CDR3 DNA reads TGTGCCAGCAAGAGGGGCCAGGGCTTCGATCAGCCCCAGCATTTT. As protein: CASKRGQGFDQPQHF.

This clone came up a few times. The J gene is TRBJ2-4, the V gene TRBV19, with D uncertain. Germline-derived CDR1 and CDR2 are LNHDA and SQIVND (reference sequence). V gave up 5 bases and J gave up 0 bases, with 11 bases separating them. The CDR3 totals 15 residues. The CDR3 DNA sequence: TGTGCCAGTAGTGACTTATCCATAGCCAAAAACATTCAGTACTTC. The encoded protein is CASSDLSIAKNIQYF.

The chain joins TRBV15 to TRBJ2-2, with TRBD1 identical over 7 bases. Germline V gives CDR1 LNHNV, CDR2 YYDKDF (reference sequence). V trimming: 5 bases; J trimming: 6 bases; junction bases outside the gene matches: 6. There are 14 residues in the CDR3. CDR3 in DNA: TGTGCCACCAGCGACAGGGTAGGGGCCGGGGAGCTGTTTTTT. Amino acid sequence: CATSDRVGAGELFF.

The chain joins TRBV28 to TRBJ1-2; D perhaps matches TRBD1 (6 bases). The germline V gene has CDR1 MDHEN and CDR2 SYDVKM. CDR3 length equals 15 residues. Trimming removed 6 bases at V and 3 bases at J, with 17 bases between. The CDR3 DNA sequence: TGTGCCAGCAGCACGTGGGGGGCGCGGTACTATGGCTACACCTTC. It specifies CASSTWGARYYGYTF.

As to this clone: A clone one base away is much larger, so this may be a read error. The rearrangement joins TRBV30 to TRBJ1-5, with D possibly TRBD1 on 6 matching bases. The CDR3 has 13 amino acids. Germline CDR1 and CDR2: GTSNPN and SVGIG (reference sequence). The CDR3 DNA sequence: TGTGCCCGGAGCACCGGACAGAATCAGCCCCAGCATTTT. Translating it yields CARSTGQNQPQHF.

In its sample, this clone was seen a few times. The V and J genes are TRBV29-1 and TRBJ1-2; D uncertain. Trimming pared 7 bases from V and 4 bases from J, leaving 10 bases between. This CDR3 comprises 11 residues. Germline loops: CDR1 SQVTM, CDR2 ANQGSEA. The CDR3 DNA follows: TGCAGCGCAAGGTGGAGCTATGGCTACACCTTC. Its translation: CSARWSYGYTF.